Listed below are T cell receptor beta chains from one sample, sequenced in a study of cytomegalovirus exposure and HLA in healthy donors. Only in-frame clones appear in the TCRdb table, and some are missing; sequencing was by immunoSEQ multiplex PCR. Of about 160,000 clones in the sample, almost 80% were seen once. Material for sequencing was PBMCs. Receptors originate from a male donor in good health and CMV-seronegative. Both conserved end residues are part of each CDR3. A D gene is named only where the DNA matches it firmly. Clone size is not always given. Where it is, it says once, few, many or a class for expanded clones.

cdr3_aa	cdr3_nt	v_call	j_call	d_call	cdr3_length	clone_size
CASSPPGDSLTDTQYF	TGTGCCAGCAGCCCGCCAGGGGATTCCCTCACAGATACGCAGTATTTT	TRBV9	TRBJ2-3	.	16	.
CASSDAEGNTIYF	TGTGCCAGCAGTGATGCAGAAGGAAACACCATATATTTT	TRBV6-1	TRBJ1-3	.	13	.
CASSLQESGNYGYTF	TGCGCCAGCAGCTTACAGGAGTCGGGTAACTATGGCTACACCTTC	TRBV5-1	TRBJ1-2	.	15	once
CASSQGTGELFF	TGTGCCAGCTCACAGGGCACCGGGGAGCTGTTTTTT	TRBV6-6	TRBJ2-2	.	12	few
CASSRRGQGSSPLHF	TGTGCCAGCAGCCGCCGGGGACAGGGAAGTTCACCCCTCCACTTT	TRBV11-2	TRBJ1-6	TRBD1	15	.
CASSPLDGELFF	TGCGCCAGCAGTCCGTTAGACGGGGAGCTGTTTTTT	TRBV5-1	TRBJ2-2	.	12	.
CASSTPAGNTIYF	TGTGCCAGTAGTACCCCGGCTGGAAACACCATATATTTT	TRBV19	TRBJ1-3	.	13	.
CASSVDGEAVNEQFF	TGTGCCAGCAGCGTCGATGGGGAGGCGGTCAATGAGCAGTTCTTC	TRBV9	TRBJ2-1	.	15	.
CASRHSVNEQFF	TGTGCCAGCCGACACTCTGTGAATGAGCAGTTCTTC	TRBV6-6	TRBJ2-1	.	12	.
CASSPFGPGGNPGPEAFF	TGTGCCAGCTCACCGTTTGGGCCAGGGGGGAACCCTGGGCCTGAAGCTTTCTTT	TRBV18	TRBJ1-1	TRBD1	18	.
CASSEAGGLYGYTF	TGTGCCAGCAGTGAAGCAGGAGGGCTCTATGGCTACACCTTC	TRBV6-1	TRBJ1-2	.	14	.
CASSPYRGGQETQYF	TGTGCCAGTAGTCCGTACCGGGGAGGGCAAGAGACCCAGTACTTC	TRBV19	TRBJ2-5	TRBD2	15	.
CASNLGYNKGYTF	TGTGCCAGCAACCTAGGATACAATAAGGGCTACACCTTC	TRBV28	TRBJ1-2	.	13	.
CASSVGLAPNNEQFF	TGTGCCAGCAGCGTGGGACTAGCGCCGAACAATGAGCAGTTCTTC	TRBV7-3	TRBJ2-1	TRBD2	15	.
CASSGRTTSGANVLTF	TGTGCCAGCAGCGGCAGGACAACCTCTGGGGCCAACGTCCTGACTTTC	TRBV7-2	TRBJ2-6	.	16	.
CASSLLGRGVTNTEAFF	TGCGCCAGCAGCTTGCTTGGCAGGGGAGTAACGAACACTGAAGCTTTCTTT	TRBV5-1	TRBJ1-1	.	17	.
CASSLLVTVVSNQPQHF	TGTGCCAGCAGCTTACTGGTTACGGTCGTTAGCAATCAGCCCCAGCATTTT	TRBV7-8	TRBJ1-5	.	17	.
CASSLDPGGAYEQYF	TGTGCCAGCAGCTTAGATCCGGGAGGAGCCTACGAGCAGTACTTC	TRBV7-3	TRBJ2-7	TRBD2	15	.
CATSRDRSSLEQFF	TGTGCCACCAGCAGAGATCGAAGTAGCTTGGAGCAGTTCTTC	TRBV15	TRBJ2-1	.	14	.
CASSPNPIQPQHF	TGTGCCAGCAGCCCCAATCCCATTCAGCCCCAGCATTTT	TRBV7-2	TRBJ1-5	.	13	.